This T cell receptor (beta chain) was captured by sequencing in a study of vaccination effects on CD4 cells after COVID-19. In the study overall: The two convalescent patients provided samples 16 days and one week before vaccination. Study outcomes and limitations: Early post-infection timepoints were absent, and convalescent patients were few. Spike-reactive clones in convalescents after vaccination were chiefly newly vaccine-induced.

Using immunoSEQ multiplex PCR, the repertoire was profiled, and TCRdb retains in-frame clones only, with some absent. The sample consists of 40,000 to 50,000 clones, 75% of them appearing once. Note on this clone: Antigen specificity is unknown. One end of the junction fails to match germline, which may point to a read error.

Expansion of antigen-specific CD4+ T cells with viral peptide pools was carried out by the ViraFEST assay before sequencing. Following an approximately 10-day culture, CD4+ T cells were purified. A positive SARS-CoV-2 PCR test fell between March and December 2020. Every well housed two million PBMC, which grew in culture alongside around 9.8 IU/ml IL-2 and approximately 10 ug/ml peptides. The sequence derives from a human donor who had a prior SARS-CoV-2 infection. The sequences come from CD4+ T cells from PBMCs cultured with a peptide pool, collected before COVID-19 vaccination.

The CDR3 nucleotides are TGTGCTAGCAGCTCCGGGTCCACCGGGGAGCTGTTTTTT. Protein: CASSSGSTGELFF. The rearrangement joins TRBV7-7 to TRBJ2-2; D ambiguous. The CDR3 is 13 amino acids. CDR1 and CDR2 (germline): SSHAT, FNYEAQ (reference sequence).